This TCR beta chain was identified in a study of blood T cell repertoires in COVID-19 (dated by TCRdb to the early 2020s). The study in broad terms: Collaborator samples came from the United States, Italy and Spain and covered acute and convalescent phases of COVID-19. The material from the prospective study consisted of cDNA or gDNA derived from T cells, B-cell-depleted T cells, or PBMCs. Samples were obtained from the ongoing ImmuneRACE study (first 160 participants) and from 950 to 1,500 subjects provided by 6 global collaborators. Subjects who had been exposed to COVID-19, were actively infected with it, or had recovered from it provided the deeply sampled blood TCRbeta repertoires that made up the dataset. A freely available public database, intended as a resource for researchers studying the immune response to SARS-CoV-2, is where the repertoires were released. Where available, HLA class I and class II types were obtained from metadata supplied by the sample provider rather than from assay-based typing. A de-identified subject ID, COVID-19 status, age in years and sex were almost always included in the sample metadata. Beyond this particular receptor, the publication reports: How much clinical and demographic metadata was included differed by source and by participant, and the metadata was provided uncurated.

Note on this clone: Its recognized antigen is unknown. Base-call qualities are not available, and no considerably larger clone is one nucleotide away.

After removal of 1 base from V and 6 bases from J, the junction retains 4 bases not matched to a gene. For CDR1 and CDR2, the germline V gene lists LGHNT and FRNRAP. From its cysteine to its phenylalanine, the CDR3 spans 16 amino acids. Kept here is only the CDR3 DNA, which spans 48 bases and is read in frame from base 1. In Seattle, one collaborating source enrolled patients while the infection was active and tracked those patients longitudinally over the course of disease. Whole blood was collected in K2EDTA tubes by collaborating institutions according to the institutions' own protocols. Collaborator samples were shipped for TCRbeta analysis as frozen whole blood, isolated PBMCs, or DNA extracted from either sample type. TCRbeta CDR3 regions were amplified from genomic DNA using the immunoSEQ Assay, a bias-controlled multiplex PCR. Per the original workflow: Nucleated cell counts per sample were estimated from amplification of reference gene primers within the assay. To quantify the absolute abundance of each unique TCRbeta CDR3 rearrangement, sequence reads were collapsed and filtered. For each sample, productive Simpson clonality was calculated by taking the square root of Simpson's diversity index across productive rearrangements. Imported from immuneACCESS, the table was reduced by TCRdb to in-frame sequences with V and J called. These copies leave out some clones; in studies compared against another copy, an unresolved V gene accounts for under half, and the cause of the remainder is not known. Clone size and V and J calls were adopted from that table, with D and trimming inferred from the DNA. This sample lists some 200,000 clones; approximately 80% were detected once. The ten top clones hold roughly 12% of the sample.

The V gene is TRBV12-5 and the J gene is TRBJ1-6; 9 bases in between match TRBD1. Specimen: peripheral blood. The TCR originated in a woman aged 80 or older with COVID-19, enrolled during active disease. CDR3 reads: CASGLAPGQGNSPLHF. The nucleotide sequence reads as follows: TGTGCTAGTGGTTTGGCCCCGGGACAGGGTAATTCACCCCTCCACTTT.